This is a list of T cell receptor beta chains from one sample in a study of T cell clonotyping in hematopoietic cell transplantation. The protocol was immunoSEQ multiplex PCR, while the TCRdb copy is restricted to in-frame clones and leaves out a portion. The table has tens of thousands of clones, approximately 95% seen once. Sequencing was performed on peripheral blood mononuclear cells. Receptors originate from a man under 40 in good health. Some clones in this sample may be carry-over from other donors' samples. The conserved cysteine and the conserved F or W are not part of the CDR3 here.

>TRBJ2-1|TRBV4-1
ASSQENGLVNEQF
>TRBJ2-7|TRBV11-3
ASSPTGDFSYEQY
>TRBJ2-5|TRBV5-8
ASSLGGEETQY
>TRBJ2-3|TRBV7-9
ASSLALSGLAGHTDTQY
>TRBJ2-5|TRBV29-1
SVSAGYQETQY
>TRBJ2-7|TRBV6-1
ASRTGTGVTYEQY
>TRBJ1-5|TRBV28
ATRGRGVHGQPQH
>TRBJ1-2|TRBV4-1
ASSQVRVGYGYT
>TRBJ2-1|TRBV7-6
ASSLGLAGEYNEQF
>TRBJ2-3|TRBV29-1
SVALAGGFTDTQY
>TRBJ2-3|TRBV30
AWRLAGEVDTQY
>TRBJ2-1|TRBV11-3
ASRPSRTSPYNEQF
>TRBJ1-5|TRBV6-1
ASSEVGQGAGPQH
>TRBJ2-7|TRBV9
ASSARGTSGSYEQY
>TRBJ1-4|TRBV27
ASSFGSPGEKLF
>TRBJ2-3|TRBV7-2
ASSLAGQGAVDTQY
>TRBJ1-2|TRBV4-1
ASSQVQGANYGYT
>TRBJ2-7|TRBV4-1
ASSQDSLGQY
>TRBJ2-1|TRBV29-1
SVEIGVGSSYNEQF
>TRBJ2-7|TRBV27
ASSSGHYEQY
>TRBJ1-1|TRBV6-1
ASRMGGLNTEAF
>TRBJ2-7|TRBV11-1
ASSSGRGSYEQY
>TRBJ1-6|TRBV6-1
ASSEVGFGNSPLH
>TRBJ2-1|TRBV7-6
ASSPKTSGGAKF
>TRBJ1-3|TRBV29-1
SVEGLSGNTIY
>TRBJ1-2|TRBV6-1
ASSPQGGRWYGYT
>TRBJ1-2|TRBV7-2
ASSFTLQGRRGYT
>TRBJ2-3|TRBV7-2
ASMAGTSGTDTQY
>TRBJ2-7|TRBV19
ASSRDRDLSYEQY
>TRBJ2-7|TRBV6-6
ASTEAGGLFNEQY
>TRBJ2-5|TRBV7-9
ASSFRSGMIAETQY
>TRBJ1-2|TRBV9
ASSVASGPTYGYT
>TRBJ1-4|TRBV9
ASSVGAQGRANEKLF
>TRBJ1-2|TRBV19
ASSIGAGGYT
>TRBJ2-3|TRBV29-1
SVGQSLTDTQY
>TRBJ1-2|TRBV2
ASGRNYGYT
>TRBJ2-7|TRBV12-2
ASRLVEPRSQVNPYEQY
>TRBJ2-7|TRBV7-2
ASSLEGGFPSYEQY
>TRBJ2-7|TRBV5-1
ASSPGTSAYEQY
>TRBJ2-2|TRBV10-3
AISESSSSNTGELF
>TRBJ2-7|TRBV5-1
ASSSSQKQY
>TRBJ2-3|TRBV6-5
ASRSSGRRGDTQY
>TRBJ1-5|TRBV5-1
ASSEDGRNQPQH
>TRBJ2-7|TRBV25-1
ATLGHKNEQY
>TRBJ1-5|TRBV5-1
ASSLTGSNQPQH
>TRBJ2-5|TRBV30
AWSVLQGRETQY
>TRBJ1-1|TRBV30
AWRPGGGRNTEAF
>TRBJ2-5|TRBV6-5
ASSPGVGQGKTQY
>TRBJ1-4|TRBV4-3
ASSQDNIGQRIEKLF
>TRBJ1-1|TRBV5-1
ASSLEGGRTEAF
>TRBJ1-4|TRBV6-6
ASSYQDGTNEKLF
>TRBJ2-2|TRBV9
ASSGSGHVTGELF
>TRBJ1-1|TRBV5-1
ASSLFRDMNTEAF
>TRBJ2-3|TRBV4-2
ASSQDQAGVTDTQY
>TRBJ2-1|TRBV4-1
ASSQFLFRDRGYNEQF
>TRBJ2-3|TRBV6-5
ASGGGTDTQY
>TRBJ2-7|TRBV5-1
ASSLAGRQY